Here is one T cell receptor beta chain with its context. Which antigen it targets is not known. No much larger clone is present one base from it, and per-base qualities are unavailable. The data originate from a study of T cells in Graves' hyperthyroidism and ophthalmopathy (dated by TCRdb to about 2019). About the investigation overall: Peripheral blood samples were taken at the time of initial diagnosis, prior to any treatment. A discovery cohort of about 96 patients, 43 with Graves' ophthalmopathy and 55 to 60 with stable Graves' hyperthyroidism, was used to find distinguishing TCR V-J signatures. Prospective prediction of ophthalmopathy was tested in an independent validation cohort consisting of some 19 hyperthyroidism patients and some 15 patients who later progressed to ophthalmopathy. The approximately 98 discovery patients were randomly divided into training and test sets at a 7:3 ratio. The study also compared thyroid tissue and blood T-cell repertoires from five or six Graves' hyperthyroidism patients. After blood sampling, hyperthyroidism patients were treated with methimazole at a starting dose of 30 mg daily, and ophthalmopathy patients were treated with high-dose intravenous methylprednisolone. The paper describes TCR Vbeta CDR3 sequencing of fewer than 150 peripheral blood samples, made up of some 40 ophthalmopathy patients, some 76 hyperthyroidism patients and roughly 17 progressor patients.

TCR beta CDR3 regions were amplified from RNA transcripts. The first round of RT-PCR for the TCR CDR3 was performed with the HTBI primer set and the Qiagen OneStep RT-PCR kit. A second multiplex PCR round built the libraries, followed by size selection and purification. Libraries were sequenced paired-end with 100 bp reads on an Illumina HiSeq2000. For the original study's pipeline: SOAPnuke was used to process the raw data, throwing out any read that contained adapters or uncalled bases, had a mean Phred below 15, or lacked an exact constant-primer or identifier match. High-quality paired reads were merged using COPE v1.2.5, and each unique nucleotide sequence was defined as a clonotype. MiTCR v1.1 was used to align the clonotypes against IMGT TRBV, TRBD and TRBJ reference segments. Analysis was restricted to V-J combinations with a frequency above 0.0001, which covered over 98% of repertoires. The TCS score was defined as F50 (clonal expansion) divided by E x V (chaos), with BLOSUM62-based TCRdist calculated between CDR3 peptides within each V-J. Welch's t-statistics and random forest reduced 450 to 600 V-J features to 13, which were used in a naive Bayes classifier (R e1071). The raw public data were reprocessed by TCRdb itself: fastp quality trimming at Q25, MiXCR clonotype calling, in-frame beta chains only. Rows with one shared CDR3 protein collapse into an entry with the most common genes and DNA. The V and J calls reflect TCRdb's pipeline rather than the authors' work. A total of a few hundred thousand distinct CDR3 sequences appear in this sample, 15% to 19% of them only once. The ten largest make up about 7% of the sample.

Graves' hyperthyroidism was defined as stable when no progression to ophthalmopathy occurred over 18 months of follow-up. The hyperthyroidism patients were between 18 and 65 years old and newly diagnosed, with a disease duration of less than 2 months. Patients with uncontrolled infections, other autoimmune diseases, pregnancy or lactation were excluded. Diagnoses were based on clinical symptoms, serum thyroxine and TRAb, thyroid ultrasound and orbital computed tomography. PBMCs were separated from about 10 ml of fresh peripheral blood using Ficoll-Paque density gradient centrifugation. Total RNA was extracted using Trizol reagent, and RNA quality was assessed on an Agilent 2100 Bioanalyzer. Broad study findings and their caveats: Most expanded thyroid clonotypes (frequency above 0.001) were also detected in blood, suggesting blood repertoires may reflect thyroid immune responses. In validation, the model predicted progression to ophthalmopathy with approximately 71% sensitivity and less than 80% specificity, a median of approximately 6.5 months before onset. No statistical method was used to set the sample size in advance, and investigators knew the group allocation. Ophthalmopathy was separated from stable hyperthyroidism by a 13 V-J signature model, with approximately 86% sensitivity and just over 81% specificity obtained in cross-validation and 80%/75% obtained in testing.

The CDR3 measures 11 amino acids from cysteine to phenylalanine. Left in the record is the CDR3 DNA by itself, 33 bases read in frame from the first base. As encoded in the germline V gene (reference sequence), CDR1 is LNHDA while CDR2 is SQIVND. The specimen sequenced was blood. The rearranged chain carries TRBV19 and TRBJ2-4; no D gene is confidently identified. The DNA end is a closer match to TRBJ2-1, so the J assignment may be wrong. This clonotype was obtained from a woman in her twenties or thirties with Graves' hyperthyroidism. Here the CDR3 is given as CASSMSNSQFF. The nucleotide sequence reads TGTGCCAGTAGTATGTCGAATTCTCAGTTCTTC.